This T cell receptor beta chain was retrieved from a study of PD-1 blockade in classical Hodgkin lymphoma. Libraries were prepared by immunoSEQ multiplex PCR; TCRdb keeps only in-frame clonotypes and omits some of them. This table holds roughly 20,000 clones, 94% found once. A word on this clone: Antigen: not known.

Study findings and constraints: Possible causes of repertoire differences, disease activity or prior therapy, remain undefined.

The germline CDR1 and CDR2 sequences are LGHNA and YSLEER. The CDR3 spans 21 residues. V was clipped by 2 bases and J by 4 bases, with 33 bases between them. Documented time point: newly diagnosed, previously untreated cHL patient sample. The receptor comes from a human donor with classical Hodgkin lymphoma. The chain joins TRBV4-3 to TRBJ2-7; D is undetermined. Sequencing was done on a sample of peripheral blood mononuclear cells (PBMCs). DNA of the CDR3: TGCGCCAGCAGCCAACAAGGTACCGGAGCAAGGATACACCACCTACAGTACGAGCAGTACTTC. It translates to CASSQQGTGARIHHLQYEQYF.